This TCR beta chain was sequenced for a study of cytomegalovirus exposure and HLA in healthy donors. Per the germline V gene, CDR1 is SGHNT and CDR2 is YYREEE (reference sequence). After removal of 5 bases from V and 4 bases from J, the junction contained 10 bases not matched to a gene. The CDR3 contains 15 residues. In its sample, this clone was seen a few times. Its target is unknown. 13 Jbeta primers and 60 Vbeta primers were used for the PCR. Repertoires were generated with immunoSEQ multiplex PCR, while TCRdb's copy carries only in-frame clones and drops some. Here the sample spans roughly 150,000 clones, over 70% being singletons. Study findings and constraints: A likely sequencing artifact accounted for one observed cluster of highly shared sequence variants. The Asian-associated ancestry cluster reportedly had fewer N-insertions than the approximately 700-donor mean in a later analysis.

This clonotype originated in a woman between 40 and 55 years old in good health and CMV-seropositive. Sample: PBMCs. The rearrangement joins TRBV5-4 to TRBJ1-2; TRBD1 matches 8 bases. The CDR3 loop reads CASRQDRASIYGYTF. The CDR3 bases are TGTGCCAGCAGACAGGACAGGGCCTCGATCTATGGCTACACCTTC.